Below, 16 T cell receptor beta chains from the same sample are listed, as sequenced in a study of persistence of HIV-infected CD4 T cells. The stimulus was lysate of CMV-infected fibroblasts, about 10 ug/mL. Memory cells lacking CD40L and CD69 with high CD45RO were sorted. The immunoSEQ assay was version 4, run in survey mode. Sequencing used immunoSEQ multiplex PCR; TCRdb keeps in-frame clones, though not all of them. The table lists 25,000 to 30,000 clones, approximately 82% of them singletons. Their antigens remain unidentified. Sample: CD4+ T cells sorted from PBMCs after approximately 20-hour stimulation, taken from a patient who received antiretroviral therapy. The receptors shown here come from an adult man with HIV who was CMV-seropositive.

This chain connects TRBV12-3 or TRBV12-4 to TRBJ2-1; D uncertain. The CDR3 consists of 13 residues. Trimming took 5 bases from V and 9 from J, leaving 14 bases between them. The CDR3 is CASSPPGSGEQFF. CDR3 DNA: TGTGCCAGCAGTCCGCCGGGCTCGGGTGAGCAGTTCTTC.

This chain uses TRBV15 with TRBJ2-7, with 10 bases lining up with TRBD1. The CDR3 extends over 15 amino acids. Trimming at V came to 2 bases and at J to 6 bases, leaving 7 bases not matched to a gene. From germline, CDR1 is LNHNV and CDR2 YYDKDF (reference sequence). The CDR3 DNA sequence: TGTGCCACCAGCAGAAAAGGGACAGGGGTTTCCGAGCAGTACTTC. This translates into CATSRKGTGVSEQYF.

This chain links TRBV5-4 with TRBJ2-7, with 10 nucleotides matching TRBD2. The J segment lost 5 bases and the V segment lost 0 bases, leaving 8 bases of the junction unmatched. This CDR3 comprises 16 residues. In germline, CDR1 is SGHNT, CDR2 YYREEE (reference sequence). The DNA of the CDR3 is TGTGCCAGCAGCTTGGGTGACAGCGGGGGGGGCCACGAGCAGTACTTC. Encoded protein: CASSLGDSGGGHEQYF.

The chain combines TRBV12-3 or TRBV12-4 with TRBJ1-6; D ambiguous. CDR3 size: 13 residues. The germline V and J ends were trimmed by 2 bases and 9 bases, with 8 bases remaining between them. The CDR3 DNA reads as TGTGCCAGCAGTTTAAGTACTGGTTCACCCCTCCACTTT. Encoded protein: CASSLSTGSPLHF.

V is TRBV5-1 and J is TRBJ2-7, with D possibly called TRBD1 or TRBD2 (5 bases each). The CDR3 has 15 residues. V shed 0 bases and J shed 6 bases, with 16 bases lying between them. CDR1 is SGHRS, CDR2 YFSETQ, per germline. CDR3 nucleotide sequence: TGCGCCAGCAGCTTGGCCGGGACCGTCACCTCCGAGCAGTACTTC. Its translation is CASSLAGTVTSEQYF. The entire variable domain, with the rest obtained from reference TRBV5-1 and TRBJ2-7, is as follows: KAGVTQTPRYLIKTRGQQVTLSCSPISGHRSVSWYQQTPGQGLQFLFEYFSETQRNKGNFPGRFSGRQFSNSRSEMNVSTLELGDSALYLCASSLAGTVTSEQYFGPGTRLTVT.

The genes are TRBV5-1 and TRBJ2-1, with a tentative D call TRBD2 (5 bases). The CDR3 is 16 amino acids. CDR1 is SGHRS and CDR2 is YFSETQ in the germline V gene. V dropped 4 bases and J dropped 7 bases, with 21 bases sitting between them. The CDR3 reads CASSLNPSSFGNEQFF. The CDR3 nucleotides are TGCGCCAGCAGCCTCAACCCTTCTAGCTTTGGAAATGAGCAGTTCTTC.

The DNA of the CDR3 is TGTGCCAGCAGTTACCTCAAACCCGGGACTAGCGGGCGCCCAAGCACAGATACGCAGTATTTT. It codes for CASSYLKPGTSGRPSTDTQYF. This chain uses TRBV6-2 or TRBV6-3 with TRBJ2-3, with 12 nucleotides matching TRBD2. This CDR3 comprises 21 residues. From germline, CDR1 is MNHEY and CDR2 SVGEGT. The trim removed 2 bases at V and 0 bases at J, leaving 15 bases unmatched.

The chain couples TRBV7-6 to TRBJ2-1; 9 bases line up with TRBD2. V was clipped by 1 base and J by 9 bases; unmatched bases: 10. This CDR3 is 16 amino acids long. Germline CDR1 SGHVS, CDR2 FNYEAQ. CDR3 residues: CASSLVGRGGASEQFF. The CDR3, as DNA: TGTGCCAGCAGCTTAGTTGGGCGCGGGGGGGCTAGTGAGCAGTTCTTC. Combining the CDR3 with reference TRBV7-6 and TRBJ2-1 gives the whole variable domain GAGVSQSPRYKVTKRGQDVALRCDPISGHVSLYWYRQALGQGPEFLTYFNYEAQQDKSGLPNDRFSAERPEGSISTLTIQRTEQRDSAMYRCASSLVGRGGASEQFFGPGTRLTVL.

The gene calls are TRBV19 and TRBJ1-6, with D perhaps matching TRBD1 (5 bases). CDR1 LNHDA and CDR2 SQIVND come from the germline V gene (reference sequence). The CDR3 is made up of 12 amino acids. With 5 bases removed from V and 9 bases from J, the gap between germline ends came to 8 bases. The CDR3 DNA sequence: TGTGCCAGTAGTGTTGGGGGTTCACCCCTCCACTTT. Translating gives CASSVGGSPLHF.

The chain carries TRBV4-1 and TRBJ1-4; D remains unclear. CDR3 length: 12 residues. Trimming stripped 4 bases from V and 12 bases from J, with 12 bases between. Germline-derived CDR1 and CDR2 are MGHRA and YSYEKL. The chain's CDR3 is CASSPQLGELFF. The CDR3 DNA reads TGCGCCAGCAGCCCCCAGCTTGGGGAACTGTTTTTT.

The chain uses TRBV19 and TRBJ2-7; D is ambiguous. Per germline, CDR1 LNHDA and CDR2 SQIVND (reference sequence). This CDR3 is 16 amino acids long. V lost 0 bases and J 2 bases, leaving 14 bases between the germline ends. CDR3 coding DNA: TGTGCCAGTAGTATAGATCGATGGACGGTCCCCTACGAGCAGTACTTC. It yields the protein CASSIDRWTVPYEQYF.

The rearrangement joins TRBV19 to TRBJ2-6; perhaps TRBD1 as D (6 bases). The V gene's germline CDR1 is LNHDA and CDR2 SQIVND (reference sequence). The length of the CDR3 is 17 residues. Trimming cost V 3 bases and J 1 base, with 13 bases left between them. Here the CDR3 reads CASSIPRQASGANVLTF. In DNA form, the CDR3 reads TGTGCCAGTAGTATCCCGCGACAGGCATCTGGGGCCAACGTCCTGACTTTC.

The chain recombines TRBV29-1 with TRBJ2-2; D is perhaps TRBD1 or TRBD2 (6 bases each). The ends were cut back, 4 bases at V and 3 bases at J, with 9 bases in the middle. This CDR3 comprises 13 residues. Looked up from germline, CDR1 is SQVTM and CDR2 is ANQGSEA. CDR3 DNA: TGCAGCGTTGTGGGGGGCCACACCGGGGAGCTGTTTTTT. Its protein is CSVVGGHTGELFF.

The J gene is TRBJ1-1, the V gene TRBV7-3; 8 nucleotides align to TRBD1. Germline V gene data show CDR1 as SGHTA and CDR2 as FQGTGA. CDR3 length: 18 amino acids. The V and J ends lost 4 bases and 4 bases, in that order; junction bases with no gene match: 17. This chain's CDR3 is CASSYGMTGALRATEAFF. The CDR3 nucleotides are TGTGCCAGCAGCTACGGGATGACAGGGGCCCTGAGGGCCACTGAAGCTTTCTTT.

The chain recombines TRBV28 with TRBJ2-7; D may match TRBD1 or TRBD2 (5 bases each). The CDR3 runs to 13 residues. Trimming left V 7 bases short and J 3 bases short, with 13 bases between. Germline-derived CDR1 and CDR2 are MDHEN and SYDVKM. The CDR3 DNA is TGTGCCAGCATCGGGACCGAAAGCTACGAGCAGTACTTC. The encoded protein is CASIGTESYEQYF.

The chain joins TRBV4-1 to TRBJ1-4; D not resolved. The germline V gene has CDR1 MGHRA and CDR2 YSYEKL. The CDR3 has 12 residues. V was trimmed by 4 bases and J by 8 bases, leaving 8 bases between them. The CDR3 sequence is CASSLLHEKLFF. The CDR3, as DNA: TGCGCCAGCAGCCTACTACACGAAAAACTGTTTTTT.